This TCR beta chain was identified during a study of vaccination and CD4 T cells after COVID-19. This CDR3 comprises 14 residues. The V gene lost 5 bases and the J gene lost 1 base, with 14 bases spanning the gap. The V gene's germline CDR1 is DFQATT and CDR2 SNEGSKA (reference sequence). Comment on this clonotype: The antigen is undetermined.

This sample's treatment: approximately 9-day PBMC culture with coronavirus spike peptide pools or control peptides (ViraFEST assay). The medium had half its volume replaced with fresh IL-2 medium on days 3 and 7. An Oncomine TCR Beta short-read assay was used to sequence the DNA from cultured CD4+ T cells. TCRdb recomputed calls from the PCR reads with MiXCR, one row per CDR3 protein. The sample lists more than 7,500 distinct CDR3 sequences; 50% to 65% were seen once. The receptor's source is a human donor who had recovered from COVID-19. This chain joins TRBV20-1 and TRBJ1-1, with a weak D call TRBD1 (5 bases). The material sequenced was CD4+ T cells from blood, cultured in vitro. As DNA, the CDR3 is TGCAGTGCTGGGGGTGGCAGGGCGAACACTGAAGCTTTCTTT. Translation: CSAGGGRANTEAFF.